These 13 T cell receptor beta chains came from one sample sequenced in a study of OX40 agonist ivuxolimab in advanced cancers. Some clones are missing from TCRdb's copy, which holds only in-frame ones; the method was immunoSEQ multiplex PCR. The data hold under 200,000 clones, with around 94% observed a single time. The source material was CD4+ or CD8+ T cells sorted from blood, sampled in a trial of the OX40 agonist ivuxolimab. The receptors come from an adult with an advanced solid tumor such as melanoma, head and neck, liver or kidney cancer.

The chain has TRBV19 and TRBJ2-7; the D gene could be TRBD1 or TRBD2 (5 bases each). This CDR3 is 14 amino acids long. V lost 4 bases, J lost 6 bases, and 16 bases lay in between. CDR1 LNHDA and CDR2 SQIVND come from the germline V gene (reference sequence). CDR3 in DNA: TGTGCCAGTAGTAGGGACGGGATTGCCACCGAGCAGTACTTC. Its protein is CASSRDGIATEQYF.

This chain links TRBV19 with TRBJ2-2; no reliable D call. Germline CDR1 is LNHDA and CDR2 is SQIVND (reference sequence). V lost 3 bases, J lost 4 bases, and 9 bases lay in between. This CDR3 has 14 residues. DNA for the CDR3: TGTGCCAGTAGTATTGAATCAGGCACCGGGGAGCTGTTTTTT. Translated, it gives CASSIESGTGELFF. Full variable domain (outside the CDR3, taken from reference TRBV19 and TRBJ2-2): DGGITQSPKYLFRKEGQNVTLSCEQNLNHDAMYWYRQDPGQGLRLIYYSQIVNDFQKGDIAEGYSVSREKKESFPLTVTSAQKNPTAFYLCASSIESGTGELFFGEGSRLTVL.

CDR3: CASSEERGVPGANVLTF. The CDR3 DNA is TGTGCCAGCAGTGAGGAGCGGGGGGTCCCTGGGGCCAACGTCCTGACTTTC. This sequence joins TRBV2 and TRBJ2-6, with 9 bases that match TRBD2. The CDR3 totals 17 residues. Per the germline V gene, CDR1 is SNHLY and CDR2 is FYNNEI. The V and J ends lost 3 bases and 2 bases, in that order; junction bases with no gene match: 5.

This chain joins TRBV5-5 and TRBJ2-7; D is perhaps TRBD2 (5 bases). Trimming removed 2 bases from V and 0 bases from J, with 18 bases in between. CDR1 is SGHKS and CDR2 is YYEKEE in the germline V gene (reference sequence). The CDR3 totals 17 residues. In DNA form, the CDR3 reads TGTGCCAGCAGCTTTAGCCCCTCCGAGGGCCGCTCCTACGAGCAGTACTTC. Its protein is CASSFSPSEGRSYEQYF.

The gene calls are TRBV19 and TRBJ1-2; 9 bases agree with TRBD1. This CDR3 has 13 residues. CDR1 LNHDA and CDR2 SQIVND come from the germline V gene (reference sequence). Losses at the gene ends were 5 bases for V and 7 bases for J; bases not matched to a gene: 5. The CDR3 DNA reads TGTGCCAGTAGTCGGACAGGGGACGGTGGCTACACCTTC. It yields the protein CASSRTGDGGYTF.

This chain uses TRBV27 with TRBJ1-2; D perhaps matches TRBD1 (6 bases). The CDR3 sequence is 14 residues long. Germline V gene data show CDR1 as MNHEY and CDR2 as SMNVEV (reference sequence). V was cut by 2 bases and J by 4 bases, with 11 bases left in between. CDR3 in amino acids: CASSLMAGVYGYTF. In DNA form, the CDR3 reads TGTGCCAGCAGTTTAATGGCAGGGGTCTATGGCTACACCTTC.

The J gene is TRBJ1-5, the V gene TRBV6-5; weak D call: TRBD1 (6 bases). The germline V gene encodes CDR1 MNHEY and CDR2 SVGAGI. Between the trimmed V and J ends, which lost 0 bases and 6 bases, there was a span of 15 bases. The CDR3 is 16 residues long. In DNA, the CDR3 is TGTGCCAGCAGTTACTCAGGCACAGGGCGAAGTCAGCCCCAGCATTTT. This encodes CASSYSGTGRSQPQHF.

The chain joins TRBV14 to TRBJ2-3; 9 bases are a match to TRBD2. The CDR3 totals 17 residues. Trimming at V came to 0 bases and at J to 4 bases, leaving 8 bases not matched to a gene. Germline CDR1 reads SGHDN; CDR2 reads FVKESK. Here the CDR3 DNA reads TGTGCCAGCAGCCAAGAAACGTCGCTAGCGGGATCAGATACGCAGTATTTT. Its protein product is CASSQETSLAGSDTQYF.

This rearrangement joins TRBV5-1 to TRBJ1-6, with a tentative D call TRBD1 (6 bases). Germline CDR1 and CDR2: SGHRS and YFSETQ. Trimming cost V 2 bases and J 6 bases, with 18 bases left between them. The CDR3 consists of 17 residues. The CDR3 protein is CASSFAQGRGTNSPLHF. In DNA form, the CDR3 reads TGCGCCAGCAGCTTCGCCCAGGGGAGGGGGACTAATTCACCCCTCCACTTT.

The chain is built from TRBV5-4 and TRBJ2-7; 11 bases map to TRBD2. CDR3 length: 15 residues. Per the germline V gene, CDR1 is SGHNT and CDR2 is YYREEE (reference sequence). Trimming cost V 3 bases and J 2 bases; bases outside gene matches: 4. The CDR3 region has the DNA TGTGCCAGCAGCTCCGGGACTAGCGGACCCTACGAGCAGTACTTC. Translated, it gives CASSSGTSGPYEQYF.

Note on this clone: The junction shows a germline mismatch at one end, possibly a read error. The CDR3 DNA is TGTGCCAGCAGTTTGTCCCCGGTAACAGGGGGCGTCGTGTTCTCCTACAAGCAGTACTTC. This codes for CASSLSPVTGGVVFSYKQYF. V is TRBV28 and J is TRBJ2-7; 9 positions match TRBD1. This CDR3 contains 20 residues. CDR1 and CDR2 (germline): MDHEN, SYDVKM.

This chain connects TRBV5-1 to TRBJ1-5; 7 bases are shared with TRBD1. Germline V gives CDR1 SGHRS, CDR2 YFSETQ. There are 14 residues in the CDR3. With 4 bases clipped from V and 2 bases from J, the junction kept 3 bases outside the gene matches. In DNA, the CDR3 is TGCGCCAGCAGCCTTGGGACAGGCAATCAGCCCCAGCATTTT. Translated, it gives CASSLGTGNQPQHF.

The J gene is TRBJ1-1, the V gene TRBV6-5, with D hard to call. This CDR3 has 10 amino acids. Trimming took off 9 bases at V and 7 bases at J, with 9 bases between the two ends. Germline lookup yields CDR1 MNHEY and CDR2 SVGAGI. CDR3 amino acids: CASGQDEAFF. The DNA of the CDR3 is TGTGCCAGTGGGCAGGATGAAGCTTTCTTT.